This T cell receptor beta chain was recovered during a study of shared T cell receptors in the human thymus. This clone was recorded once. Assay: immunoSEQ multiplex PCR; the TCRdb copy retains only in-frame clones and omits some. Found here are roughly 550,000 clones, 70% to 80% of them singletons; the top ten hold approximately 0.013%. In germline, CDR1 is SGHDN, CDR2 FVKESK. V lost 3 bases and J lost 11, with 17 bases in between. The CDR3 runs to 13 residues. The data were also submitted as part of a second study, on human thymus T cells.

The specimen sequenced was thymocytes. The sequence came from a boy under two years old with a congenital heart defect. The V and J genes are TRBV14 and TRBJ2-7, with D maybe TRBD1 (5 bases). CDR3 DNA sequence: TGTGCCAGCAGCCACCTCTCGGGTGGCAGGGAGTACTTC. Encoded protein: CASSHLSGGREYF.